These T cell receptor beta chains were read from a single sample in a study of immune evolution from preneoplasia to lung adenocarcinoma. Sequencing was performed with immunoSEQ multiplex PCR; in TCRdb, only in-frame clones are kept and a portion is missing. The data contain under 9,500 clones, about four fifths of them singletons. Sequencing used FFPE invasive lung adenocarcinoma tissue. The receptors originated from a person aged 45 to 59 with lung adenocarcinoma. Each CDR3 is given without its conserved first and last residue. The order of the fields is V gene, J gene, clone size, CDR3 protein. Some rows mark clone size as missing; the rest say once, few, many or name a class of expanded clone.

>TRBV11-2|TRBJ2-3|.
ASSPAGEADTQY
>TRBV5-1|TRBJ2-5|.
ASSLLGLAEGETQY
>TRBV4-1|TRBJ1-2|.
ASSPGQDNYGYT
>TRBV5-4|TRBJ1-2|once
ASSHPQVNYGYT
>TRBV28|TRBJ1-1|.
ASSEDLNTEAF
>TRBV28|TRBJ1-2|few
ASSSLPWGVTSRYGYT
>TRBV5-4|TRBJ2-7|.
ASSTDSYEQY
>TRBV9|TRBJ2-7|.
ASSYEQY
>TRBV28|TRBJ1-2|.
ASTPRGRANYGYT
>TRBV11-3|TRBJ1-1|.
ASSPTGQGNTEAF
>TRBV7-8|TRBJ2-7|.
ASSLRGGSYEQY
>TRBV27|TRBJ2-7|.
ASSSPAREQY
>TRBV2|TRBJ2-1|once
ASSEGQVPRVEF
>TRBV10-3|TRBJ2-3|.
AISSPGQPSTDTQY
>TRBV9|TRBJ1-3|once
ASSLTGDSGNTIY
>TRBV11-2|TRBJ1-2|.
ASSLDFRADYGYT
>TRBV18|TRBJ2-7|.
ASSPNGPATSSYEQY
>TRBV5-6|TRBJ2-2|.
ASSLIAGTDTGELF
>TRBV9|TRBJ2-7|.
ASSGGLAETYEQY
>TRBV6-1|TRBJ1-2|.
ASSEVQGWYGYT
>TRBV15|TRBJ1-5|.
ATSRDKVNQPQH
>TRBV10-3|TRBJ1-4|.
AISESEPAKLF
>TRBV28|TRBJ1-4|.
ASRQGFNEKLF
>TRBV27|TRBJ1-1|.
ASARTGDVNTEAF
>TRBV28|TRBJ2-1|few
ASSHLAGVGGEQF
>TRBV19|TRBJ2-3|.
ASSMRRGGTDTQY
>TRBV28|TRBJ2-4|.
ASSLPSAGDNIQY
>TRBV14|TRBJ2-1|.
ASSQVGGLGGAAYNEQF
>TRBV4-2|TRBJ2-1|.
ASSQDKRGAYNEQF
>TRBV7-9|TRBJ1-1|.
ASSLGQGAVAF
>TRBV7-9|TRBJ2-7|.
ASSMDGSYEQY
>TRBV27|TRBJ2-5|.
ASSPLGGQETQY
>TRBV30|TRBJ1-1|.
AWSSQVNTEAF
>TRBV5-1|TRBJ2-2|.
ASSLGDRGRGGELF
>TRBV5-5|TRBJ2-6|.
ASSLGSGANVLT
>TRBV9|TRBJ1-1|medium-sized
ASSVGGLTEAF
>TRBV7-8|TRBJ1-5|.
ASSLEYRGTNQPQH
>TRBV27|TRBJ2-1|.
ASSFRGPVFGEQF
>TRBV19|TRBJ2-7|.
ASSMVSGVYEQY
>TRBV4-1|TRBJ2-1|.
ASSPGTYRKTSYNEQF
>TRBV2|TRBJ1-1|.
ASSEGPGRGNTEAF
>TRBV18|TRBJ2-5|.
ASSPATAETQY
>TRBV6-1|TRBJ2-7|.
ASRFGADYEQY
>TRBV7-9|TRBJ2-7|.
ASSPTSGRPKNEQY
>TRBV5-1|TRBJ2-3|.
ASSLGTSGGTDTQY
>TRBV9|TRBJ2-3|once
ASSVGRAPSVDTQY
>TRBV10-3|TRBJ1-5|.
AIREGFGQPQH
>TRBV18|TRBJ1-2|.
ASSQEQENYGYT
>TRBV9|TRBJ1-3|.
ASSKGQGNTIY
>TRBV13|TRBJ2-1|.
ASSFSPGTSGAADEQF